What follows are 32 T cell receptor beta chains derived from one specimen sequenced in a study of cytomegalovirus exposure and HLA in healthy donors. TCRdb keeps only in-frame clones here, not all; method: immunoSEQ multiplex PCR. The sample lists approximately 300,000 clones, about 90% occurring once. Sequenced input: PBMCs. These TCRs come from a woman aged 30 to 39 in good health and CMV-seropositive.

V and J are TRBV9 and TRBJ1-4, with D unresolved. Germline CDR1 SGDLS, CDR2 YYNGEE. V lost 3 bases to trimming and J lost 7 bases, with 25 bases between them. This CDR3 has 18 residues. In DNA form, the CDR3 reads TGTGCCAGCAGCGCACCAGGCGACCGGCAGGAGTTCGGTGAAAAACTGTTTTTT. It is translated as CASSAPGDRQEFGEKLFF.

Of note for this clone: Other DNA sequences within the sample encode an identical CDR3. This chain joins TRBV19 and TRBJ2-7, with 7 bases that match TRBD2. Germline CDR1 reads LNHDA; CDR2 reads SQIVND (reference sequence). V was pared by 2 bases and J by 3 bases, with 1 base of the junction left unmatched. The CDR3 is 13 residues long. In DNA, the CDR3 is TGTGCCAGTAGTATATTAGCGGGCTACGAGCAGTACTTC. The encoded protein is CASSILAGYEQYF.

V and J are TRBV2 and TRBJ2-7; 10 bases are a match to TRBD1. Germline V CDR1 and CDR2: SNHLY, FYNNEI. V lost 1 base to trimming and J lost 4 bases; unmatched junction nucleotides: 7. The CDR3 consists of 16 residues. CDR3 region: CASSEGRDRGFYEQYF. The CDR3 DNA reads TGTGCCAGCAGTGAAGGCCGGGACAGGGGTTTTTACGAGCAGTACTTC.

The chain uses TRBV27 and TRBJ1-4, with a weak D call TRBD1 (5 bases). The V end lost 1 base, the J end lost 7 bases, and 13 bases lay between the germline ends. CDR1 and CDR2 (germline): MNHEY, SMNVEV (reference sequence). This CDR3 comprises 15 residues. This CDR3 reads CASSLFQGKTEKLFF. The CDR3 nucleotides read TGTGCCAGCAGTTTATTTCAGGGAAAGACTGAAAAACTGTTTTTT.

The chain combines TRBV11-3 with TRBJ2-1; D is perhaps TRBD1 (6 bases). The CDR3 covers 15 residues. CDR1 SGHNT and CDR2 YENEEA come from the germline V gene. Trimming removed 5 bases at V and 4 bases at J, with 15 bases between. For the CDR3, the DNA is TGTGCCAGCAGCCGTACCGGACAGACTTACAATGAGCAGTTCTTC. Encoded protein: CASSRTGQTYNEQFF.

The rearrangement links TRBV10-3 to TRBJ2-7; no firm D call. Germline CDR1 is ENHRY and CDR2 is SYGVKD. With 10 bases removed from V and 2 bases from J, the gap between germline ends came to 18 bases. The CDR3 has 14 residues. CDR3: CATAQISDTYEQYF. As DNA, the CDR3 is TGTGCCACCGCACAGATTTCAGACACCTACGAGCAGTACTTC.

V gene TRBV29-1 combines with J gene TRBJ1-5, with D uncertain. Germline V gene lookup returns CDR1 SQVTM and CDR2 ANQGSEA. This CDR3 has 13 residues. V lost 0 bases and J lost 5, with 8 bases in between. CDR3 sequence reads: CSVEERPDQPQHF. CDR3 bases: TGCAGCGTTGAAGAAAGGCCTGATCAGCCCCAGCATTTT.

This clone was recorded once. The gene calls are TRBV29-1 and TRBJ2-5, with 11 bases aligning to TRBD2. The ends lost 8 bases at V and 4 bases at J; junction bases unmatched: 18. This CDR3 is 17 amino acids long. The germline V gene has CDR1 SQVTM and CDR2 ANQGSEA. The CDR3 reads CSPETRISGRARETQYF. The CDR3, as DNA: TGCAGCCCGGAGACTAGAATTAGCGGGAGGGCCCGAGAGACCCAGTACTTC.

The chain employs TRBV6-5 and TRBJ2-2; TRBD1 matches 8 bases. This CDR3 region has 14 residues. J gave up 4 bases and V 5 bases, and 3 bases lay outside the gene matches. Germline V lookup: CDR1 MNHEY, CDR2 SVGAGI. CDR3 residues: CASSRDRGTGELFF. The CDR3 coding sequence is TGTGCCAGCAGTCGTGACAGGGGCACCGGGGAGCTGTTTTTT.

The V gene is TRBV9, the J gene TRBJ2-1, with D possibly being TRBD1 or TRBD2 (6 bases each). V gave up 4 bases and J gave up 2 bases, with 13 bases separating them. CDR3 length: 15 amino acids. Per germline, CDR1 SGDLS and CDR2 YYNGEE. CDR3 sequence (DNA): TGTGCCAGCAGCCAAGGGGGGAGGACCTACAATGAGCAGTTCTTC. Amino acid sequence: CASSQGGRTYNEQFF.

This chain uses TRBV7-9 with TRBJ2-7; D possibly corresponds to TRBD1 (5 bases). Germline CDR1 SEHNR, CDR2 FQNEAQ (reference sequence). This CDR3 comprises 13 residues. The DNA for the CDR3 is TGTGCAATCTCCAGGGTTATGTCCTACGAGCAGTACTTC. As protein: CAISRVMSYEQYF.

This chain joins TRBV15 and TRBJ2-3; TRBD2 agrees at 9 bases. The CDR3 runs 16 residues. The germline CDR1 and CDR2 sequences are LNHNV and YYDKDF (reference sequence). V trimming: 2 bases; J trimming: 2 bases; junction bases outside the gene matches: 5. The CDR3 spells CATSRPAGGLTDTQYF. The CDR3 region has the DNA TGTGCCACCAGCAGACCGGCGGGGGGGCTCACAGATACGCAGTATTTT.

The chain has TRBV7-6 and TRBJ2-5; D is perhaps TRBD2 (7 bases). The ends were cut back, 0 bases at V and 4 bases at J, with 15 bases in the middle. This CDR3 contains 16 residues. CDR1 is SGHVS and CDR2 is FNYEAQ in the germline V gene. As DNA, the CDR3 is TGTGCCAGCAGCTTAGCGGGGGGGGCGACAGGAGAGACCCAGTACTTC. Encoded protein: CASSLAGGATGETQYF.

The CDR3 coding sequence is TGTGCCAGCGACGAGAGCTCCTACAATGAGCAGTTCTTC. Translating it yields CASDESSYNEQFF. The chain joins TRBV7-8 to TRBJ2-1; no definite D call. The V gene's germline CDR1 is SGHVS and CDR2 FQNEAQ. CDR3 length: 13 amino acids. Deletions cut 8 bases from V and 0 bases from J, with 8 bases between.

The rearrangement links TRBV2 to TRBJ1-5, with a weak D call TRBD1 (6 bases). CDR1 and CDR2 (germline): SNHLY, FYNNEI. V was shortened by 6 bases and J by 7 bases, with 10 bases between the two germline ends. The CDR3 totals 12 residues. The CDR3 DNA sequence: TGTGCCAGCAGGTTCAGGGGACAGCCCCAGCATTTT. Amino acids: CASRFRGQPQHF.

The V gene is TRBV18, the J gene TRBJ1-5; unclear D gene. Germline CDR1 reads KGHSH; CDR2 reads LQKENI. V lost 0 bases and J lost 0, with 9 bases in between. This CDR3 is 16 amino acids long. The CDR3 bases are TGTGCCAGCTCACCACCTGACTGGTATAGCAATCAGCCCCAGCATTTT. Amino acid sequence: CASSPPDWYSNQPQHF.

The CDR3 DNA follows: TGTGCCAGCAGTAACCGGGACGCGATTGGTGGCTACACCTTC. It specifies CASSNRDAIGGYTF. This chain links TRBV2 with TRBJ1-2, with D perhaps matching TRBD1 (5 bases). V lost 5 bases to trimming and J lost 7 bases, with 17 bases between them. The CDR3 is 14 amino acids. Looked up from germline, CDR1 is SNHLY and CDR2 is FYNNEI. Looking up the rest from reference TRBV2 and TRBJ1-2 gives the full variable domain: EPEVTQTPSHQVTQMGQEVILRCVPISNHLYFYWYRQILGQKVEFLVSFYNNEISEKSEIFDDQFSVERPDGSNFTLKIRSTKLEDSAMYFCASSNRDAIGGYTFGSGTRLTVV.

This rearrangement joins TRBV6-1 to TRBJ2-1; no firm D call. V lost 8 bases and J 4 bases, leaving 9 bases between the germline ends. The CDR3 is 12 residues long. Germline V gives CDR1 MNHNS, CDR2 SASEGT. The CDR3 nucleotides are TGTGCCAGCCGGTCGTTATACAATGAGCAGTTCTTC. This codes for CASRSLYNEQFF.

To note about this clone: Compared with germline, one end of the junction differs, possibly owing to a read error. The chain uses TRBV20-1 and TRBJ2-7; D call uncertain. CDR1 is DFQATT, CDR2 SNEGSKA, per germline (reference sequence). This CDR3 region has 8 residues. This chain's CDR3 is CSAREADF. The CDR3 coding sequence is TGCAGTGCTAGAGAGGCGGACTTC.

The V call is TRBV6-4, the J call TRBJ1-2; 10 bases are a match to TRBD1. CDR3 length: 14 residues. The V segment lost 3 bases and the J segment 6 bases; nucleotides outside the gene matches: 4. Germline V gives CDR1 MRHNA, CDR2 SNTAGT. The CDR3 DNA reads TGTGCCAGCAGTGAAGGGACAGGGGCGGATGGCTACACCTTC. Its translation is CASSEGTGADGYTF.

The rearrangement joins TRBV28 to TRBJ1-1; 9 bases are shared with TRBD1. CDR3 length: 15 residues. The V gene's germline CDR1 is MDHEN and CDR2 SYDVKM. Losses at the gene ends were 4 bases for V and 4 bases for J; bases not matched to a gene: 7. The CDR3 DNA sequence: TGTGCCAGCAGTTCCGCTGACAGGGGGGCCACTGAAGCTTTCTTT. Its translation is CASSSADRGATEAFF.

This sequence joins TRBV2 and TRBJ1-1; D gene uncertain. The CDR3 contains 14 residues. From germline, CDR1 is SNHLY and CDR2 FYNNEI. The V end was cut by 3 bases, the J end by 2 bases, with 10 bases between. The CDR3 here is CASSDNRDNTEAFF. The CDR3 nucleotides read TGTGCCAGCAGTGATAACAGAGACAACACTGAAGCTTTCTTT.

This clone was detected once. The V call is TRBV29-1, the J call TRBJ1-1, with 7 bases identical to TRBD1. V was clipped by 8 bases and J by 5 bases; unmatched bases: 8. CDR3 size: 12 residues. Germline lookup yields CDR1 SQVTM and CDR2 ANQGSEA. In nucleotides, the CDR3 is TGCAGCTCACAGGGGCGAAGGACTGAAGCTTTCTTT. The encoded protein is CSSQGRRTEAFF.

The chain links TRBV19 to TRBJ1-5; D remains ambiguous. CDR3 length: 14 amino acids. From germline, CDR1 is LNHDA and CDR2 SQIVND (reference sequence). Trimming pared 6 bases from V and 0 bases from J, leaving 9 bases between. The CDR3 nucleotides read TGTGCCAGTAGAGGAACATATAGCAATCAGCCCCAGCATTTT. This codes for CASRGTYSNQPQHF.

This clone was seen more than once but under ten times. In DNA form, the CDR3 reads TGTGCCAGCAGTAGGGGGGGACCGAATGAAAAACTGTTTTTT. Protein product: CASSRGGPNEKLFF. The chain combines TRBV2 with TRBJ1-4; possible D gene TRBD1, 6 bases. The CDR3 is 14 residues long. V was cut by 5 bases and J by 5 bases, with 12 bases left in between. CDR1 is SNHLY and CDR2 is FYNNEI in the germline V gene.

For the CDR3, the DNA is TGTGCCAGTCAAGAACAGAGAACCTACGAGCAGTACTTC. Residues: CASQEQRTYEQYF. V and J are TRBV6-5 and TRBJ2-7; D gene unclear. This CDR3 contains 13 residues. From germline, CDR1 is MNHEY and CDR2 SVGAGI. Trimming shortened V by 9 bases and J by 2 bases, and 14 bases separated the two germline ends.

This chain uses TRBV7-2 with TRBJ2-5; 10 bases map to TRBD1. From germline, CDR1 is SGHTA and CDR2 FQGNSA. The trim removed 5 bases at V and 2 bases at J, leaving 5 bases unmatched. The CDR3 totals 15 residues. This CDR3 is CASSRDRGRQETQYF. As DNA, the CDR3 is TGTGCCAGCAGCCGGGACAGGGGAAGACAAGAGACCCAGTACTTC.

The rearrangement uses TRBV7-9 and TRBJ2-1; no clear D. The V gene lost 5 bases and the J gene lost 6 bases, with 8 bases spanning the gap. CDR3 length: 12 residues. The germline CDR1 and CDR2 sequences are SEHNR and FQNEAQ (reference sequence). CDR3 loop: CASSLSSNEQFF. CDR3 in DNA: TGTGCCAGCAGCCTTTCTAGCAATGAGCAGTTCTTC. Complete variable domain (other parts from reference TRBV7-9 and TRBJ2-1): DTGVSQNPRHKITKRGQNVTFRCDPISEHNRLYWYRQTLGQGPEFLTYFQNEAQLEKSRLLSDRFSAERPKGSFSTLEIQRTEQGDSAMYLCASSLSSNEQFFGPGTRLTVL.

The V call is TRBV19, the J call TRBJ2-7, with TRBD1 identical over 10 bases. The germline CDR1 and CDR2 sequences are LNHDA and SQIVND (reference sequence). This CDR3 contains 15 residues. V shed 3 bases, J shed 2 bases, and the junction held 4 bases outside the gene matches. The CDR3 coding sequence is TGTGCCAGTAGTATGCTCGGGACAGGGGCCTACGAGCAGTACTTC. Amino acids: CASSMLGTGAYEQYF.

Here the CDR3 reads CASSVEGSGAYNEQFF. As DNA, the CDR3 is TGTGCCAGCAGCGTAGAAGGGAGTGGCGCCTACAATGAGCAGTTCTTC. The rearrangement links TRBV9 to TRBJ2-1; the D gene is possibly TRBD2 (5 bases). The CDR3 is 16 residues long. With 0 bases removed from V and 2 bases from J, the gap between germline ends came to 12 bases. Germline values: CDR1 SGDLS, CDR2 YYNGEE. The full variable domain, completed using reference TRBV9 and TRBJ2-1, is DSGVTQTPKHLITATGQRVTLRCSPRSGDLSVYWYQQSLDQGLQFLIQYYNGEERAKGNILERFSAQQFPDLHSELNLSSLELGDSALYFCASSVEGSGAYNEQFFGPGTRLTVL.

The V and J genes are TRBV5-1 and TRBJ2-5; no firm D call. V lost 0 bases, J lost 2 bases, and 11 bases lay in between. The CDR3 runs 15 residues. Germline V CDR1 and CDR2: SGHRS, YFSETQ. CDR3 sequence (DNA): TGCGCCAGCAGCTTGGCCGACGGTCCTCAAGAGACCCAGTACTTC. Translating gives CASSLADGPQETQYF.

The genes are TRBV11-1 and TRBJ2-1, with 8 bases that match TRBD2. V trimming: 5 bases; J trimming: 6 bases; junction bases outside the gene matches: 3. The germline gives CDR1 SGHAT, CDR2 FQDESV (reference sequence). CDR3 length equals 13 residues. In DNA form, the CDR3 reads TGTGCCAGCAGCACGAGCGGGAGCAATGAGCAGTTCTTC. It translates to CASSTSGSNEQFF. Full variable domain (missing parts from reference TRBV11-1 and TRBJ2-1): EAEVAQSPRYKITEKSQAVAFWCDPISGHATLYWYRQILGQGPELLVQFQDESVVDDSQLPKDRFSAERLKGVDSTLKIQPAELGDSAMYLCASSTSGSNEQFFGPGTRLTVL.